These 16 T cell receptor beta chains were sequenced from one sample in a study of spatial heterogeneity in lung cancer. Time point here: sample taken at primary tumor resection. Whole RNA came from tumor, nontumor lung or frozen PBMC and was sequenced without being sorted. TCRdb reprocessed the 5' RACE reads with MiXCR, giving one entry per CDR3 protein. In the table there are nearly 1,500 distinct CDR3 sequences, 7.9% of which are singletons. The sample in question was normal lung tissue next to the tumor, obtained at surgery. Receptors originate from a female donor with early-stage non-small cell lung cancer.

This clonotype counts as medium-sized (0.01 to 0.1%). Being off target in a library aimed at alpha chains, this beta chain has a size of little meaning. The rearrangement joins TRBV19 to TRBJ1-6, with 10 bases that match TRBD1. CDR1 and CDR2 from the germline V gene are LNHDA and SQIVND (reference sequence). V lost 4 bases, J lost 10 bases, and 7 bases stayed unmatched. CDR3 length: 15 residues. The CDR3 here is CASSTFGTGDSPLHF. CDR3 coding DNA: TGTGCCAGTAGTACCTTCGGGACAGGGGACTCACCCCTCCACTTT.

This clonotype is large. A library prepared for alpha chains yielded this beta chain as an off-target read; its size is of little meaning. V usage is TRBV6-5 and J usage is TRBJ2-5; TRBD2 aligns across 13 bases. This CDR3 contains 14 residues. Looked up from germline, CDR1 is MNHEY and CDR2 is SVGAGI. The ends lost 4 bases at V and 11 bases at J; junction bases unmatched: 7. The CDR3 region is CASSSSLTSGRQYF. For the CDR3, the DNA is TGTGCCAGCAGTTCTTCCTTGACTAGCGGGAGGCAGTACTTC.

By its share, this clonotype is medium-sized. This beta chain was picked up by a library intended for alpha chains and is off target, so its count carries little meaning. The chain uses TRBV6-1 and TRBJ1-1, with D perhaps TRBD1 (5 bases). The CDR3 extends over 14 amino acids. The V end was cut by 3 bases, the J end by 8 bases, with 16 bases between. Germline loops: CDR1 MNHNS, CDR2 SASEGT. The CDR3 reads CASSDGVVGAEAFF. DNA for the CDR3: TGTGCCAGCAGTGATGGGGTTGTAGGGGCGGAAGCTTTCTTT.

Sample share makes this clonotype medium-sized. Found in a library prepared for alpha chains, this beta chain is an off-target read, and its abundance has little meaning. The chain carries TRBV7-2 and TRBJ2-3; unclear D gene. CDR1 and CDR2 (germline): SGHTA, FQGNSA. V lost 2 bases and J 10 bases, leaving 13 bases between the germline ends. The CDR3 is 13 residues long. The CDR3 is CASSLTPQMPQYF. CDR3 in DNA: TGTGCCAGCAGCTTAACCCCTCAGATGCCGCAGTATTTT.

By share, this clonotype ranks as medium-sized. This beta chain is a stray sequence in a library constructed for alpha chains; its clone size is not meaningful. CDR3 DNA: TGTGCCAGCAGTTTCGAGCCTAATTCACCCCTCCACTTT. Protein sequence: CASSFEPNSPLHF. J is TRBJ1-6 and V is TRBV6-5; D unclear. This CDR3 has 13 residues. Per the germline V gene, CDR1 is MNHEY and CDR2 is SVGAGI. Trimming removed 4 bases at V and 6 bases at J, with 7 bases between.

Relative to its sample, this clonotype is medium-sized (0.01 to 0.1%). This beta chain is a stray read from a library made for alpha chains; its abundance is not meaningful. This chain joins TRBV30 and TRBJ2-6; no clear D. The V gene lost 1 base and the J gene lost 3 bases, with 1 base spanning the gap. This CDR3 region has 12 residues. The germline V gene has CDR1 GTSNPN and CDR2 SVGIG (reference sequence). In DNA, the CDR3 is TGTGCCTGGAGTGGTGGGGCCAACGTCCTGACTTTC. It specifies CAWSGGANVLTF.

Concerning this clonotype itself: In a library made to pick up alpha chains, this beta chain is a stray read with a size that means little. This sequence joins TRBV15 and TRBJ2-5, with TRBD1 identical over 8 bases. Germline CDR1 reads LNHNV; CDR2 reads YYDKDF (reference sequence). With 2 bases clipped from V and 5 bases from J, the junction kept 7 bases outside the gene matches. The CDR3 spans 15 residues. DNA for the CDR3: TGTGCCACCAGCAGACCCAGGGGGCAGGATGAGACCCAGTACTTC. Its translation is CATSRPRGQDETQYF. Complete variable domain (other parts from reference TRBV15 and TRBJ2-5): DAMVIQNPRYQVTQFGKPVTLSCSQTLNHNVMYWYQQKSSQAPKLLFHYYDKDFNNEADTPDNFQSRRPNTSFCFLDIRSPGLGDTAMYLCATSRPRGQDETQYFGPGTRLLVL.

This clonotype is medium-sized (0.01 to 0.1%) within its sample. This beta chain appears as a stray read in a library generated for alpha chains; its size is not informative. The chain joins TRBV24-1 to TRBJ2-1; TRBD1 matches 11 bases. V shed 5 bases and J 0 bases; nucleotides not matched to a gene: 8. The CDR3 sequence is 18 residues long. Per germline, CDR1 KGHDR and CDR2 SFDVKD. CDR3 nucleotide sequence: TGTGCCACCAGTGGTACTATTGGGACAGGGGGCTCCTACAATGAGCAGTTCTTC. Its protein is CATSGTIGTGGSYNEQFF.

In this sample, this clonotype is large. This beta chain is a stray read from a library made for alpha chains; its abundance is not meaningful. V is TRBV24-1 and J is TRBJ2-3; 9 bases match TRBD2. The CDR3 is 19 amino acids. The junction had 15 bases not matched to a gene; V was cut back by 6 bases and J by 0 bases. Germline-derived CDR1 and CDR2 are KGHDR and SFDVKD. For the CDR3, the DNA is TGTGCCACCAGTCGGCGAGCGGGTACTAGCGGGCTAAGCACAGATACGCAGTATTTT. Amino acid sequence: CATSRRAGTSGLSTDTQYF.

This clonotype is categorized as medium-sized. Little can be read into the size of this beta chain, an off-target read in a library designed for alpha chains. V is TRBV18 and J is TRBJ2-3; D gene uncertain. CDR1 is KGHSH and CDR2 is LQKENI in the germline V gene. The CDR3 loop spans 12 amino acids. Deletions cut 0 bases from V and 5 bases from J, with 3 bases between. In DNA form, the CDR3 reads TGTGCCAGCTCACCACCAAGAGATACGCAGTATTTT. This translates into CASSPPRDTQYF. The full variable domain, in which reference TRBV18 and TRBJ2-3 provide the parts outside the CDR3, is NAGVMQNPRHLVRRRGQEARLRCSPMKGHSHVYWYRQLPEEGLKFMVYLQKENIIDESGMPKERFSAEFPKEGPSILRIQQVVRGDSAAYFCASSPPRDTQYFGPGTRLTVL.

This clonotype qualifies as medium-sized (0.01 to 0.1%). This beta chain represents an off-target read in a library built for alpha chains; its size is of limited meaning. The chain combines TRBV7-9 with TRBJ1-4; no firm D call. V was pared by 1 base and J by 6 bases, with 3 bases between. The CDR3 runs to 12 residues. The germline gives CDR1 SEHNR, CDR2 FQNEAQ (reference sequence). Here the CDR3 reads CASSLGDEKLFF. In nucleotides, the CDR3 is TGTGCCAGCAGCTTAGGGGATGAAAAACTGTTTTTT.

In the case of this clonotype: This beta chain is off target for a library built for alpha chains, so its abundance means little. The CDR3 sequence is CATSPRWLAGDTQYF. CDR3 coding DNA: TGTGCCACCAGTCCACGTTGGCTAGCGGGAGATACGCAGTATTTT. V is TRBV15 and J is TRBJ2-3; 8 bases agree with TRBD2. Trimming removed 6 bases from V and 5 bases from J; junction bases left unmatched: 10. This CDR3 has 15 residues. The germline CDR1 and CDR2 sequences are LNHNV and YYDKDF (reference sequence).

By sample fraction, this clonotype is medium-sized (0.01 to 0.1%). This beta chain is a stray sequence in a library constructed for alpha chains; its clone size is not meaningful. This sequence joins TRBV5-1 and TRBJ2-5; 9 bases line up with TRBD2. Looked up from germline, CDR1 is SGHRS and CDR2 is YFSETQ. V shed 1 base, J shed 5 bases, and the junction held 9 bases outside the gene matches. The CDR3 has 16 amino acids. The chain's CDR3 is CASSLFQREAGETQYF. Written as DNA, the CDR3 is TGCGCCAGCAGCTTGTTCCAGCGGGAGGCGGGGGAGACCCAGTACTTC.

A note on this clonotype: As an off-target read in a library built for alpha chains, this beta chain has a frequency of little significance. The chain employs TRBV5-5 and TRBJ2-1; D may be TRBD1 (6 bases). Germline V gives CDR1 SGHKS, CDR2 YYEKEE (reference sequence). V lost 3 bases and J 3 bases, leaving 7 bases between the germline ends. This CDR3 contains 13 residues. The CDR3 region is CASSSDSYNEQFF. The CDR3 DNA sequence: TGTGCCAGCAGCTCGGACAGCTACAATGAGCAGTTCTTC.

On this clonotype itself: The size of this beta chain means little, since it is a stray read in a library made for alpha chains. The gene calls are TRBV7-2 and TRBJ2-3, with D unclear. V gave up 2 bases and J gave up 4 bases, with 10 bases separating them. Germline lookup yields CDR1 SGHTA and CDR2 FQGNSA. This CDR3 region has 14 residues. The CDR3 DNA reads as TGTGCCAGCAGCTTAAGGTTAGCCGCAGATACGCAGTATTTT. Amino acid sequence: CASSLRLAADTQYF.

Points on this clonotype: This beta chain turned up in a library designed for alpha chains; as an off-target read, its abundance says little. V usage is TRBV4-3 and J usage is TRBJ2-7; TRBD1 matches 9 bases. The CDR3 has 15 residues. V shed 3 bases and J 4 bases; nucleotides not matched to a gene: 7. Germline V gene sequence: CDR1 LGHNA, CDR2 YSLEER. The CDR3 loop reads CASSQYRGQGYEQYF. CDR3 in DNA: TGCGCCAGCAGCCAGTACAGGGGGCAGGGTTACGAGCAGTACTTC.